This TCR beta chain derives from a study of CD8+ T cells in alopecia areata. Turning to the study itself: A 6-month period off drug followed tofacitinib, which lasted 6 to 18 months.

Obtained from alopecia areata patients were lesional scalp punch biopsies along with peripheral blood. RNA was isolated and reverse transcribed to cDNA, the sequencing template. Some clones are missing from TCRdb's copy, which holds only in-frame ones; the method was immunoSEQ multiplex PCR. The table shows about 14,000 clones, with 50% to 60% occurring only once. The sequence was obtained from a human donor with alopecia areata. This material consisted of skin, taken at week 0.

The CDR3 here is CASSSRLPKETQYF. The CDR3 DNA reads TGTGCCAGCAGTTCTCGACTCCCTAAAGAGACCCAGTACTTC. V usage is TRBV27 and J usage is TRBJ2-5; unclear D gene. Germline loops: CDR1 MNHEY, CDR2 SMNVEV (reference sequence). The CDR3 runs to 14 residues. Trimming shortened V by 4 bases and J by 3 bases, and 12 bases separated the two germline ends.